A selection of T cell receptor beta chains follows, all from one sample in a study of T cells in Graves' hyperthyroidism and ophthalmopathy. TCRdb processed the multiplex PCR reads anew with MiXCR; each CDR3 protein has one entry. The table lists nearly 750,000 distinct CDR3 sequences, around a third of them singletons. Source material: blood. The receptor set was obtained from a woman aged 40 to 49 with Graves' hyperthyroidism. CDR3s include the opening cysteine and the closing phenylalanine or tryptophan. Each record gives: clone size, D gene, J gene, V gene, CDR3 length, CDR3 DNA, CDR3 protein. D genes are given only for firm matches. Size values are once, few and many counts, or a class for expanded clones, and some rows have none.

clone_size: -; d_call: -; j_call: TRBJ1-2; v_call: TRBV7-9; cdr3_length: 13; cdr3_nt: TGTGCCAGCAGCCGACTGGGAGGAAATGGCTACACCTTC; cdr3_aa: CASSRLGGNGYTF
clone_size: -; d_call: -; j_call: TRBJ1-5; v_call: TRBV12-3/TRBV12-4; cdr3_length: 17; cdr3_nt: TGTGCCAGCAAAGCGAGCTCGGGGGAGGGCGCTAATCAGCCCCAGCATTTT; cdr3_aa: CASKASSGEGANQPQHF
clone_size: few; d_call: -; j_call: TRBJ2-6; v_call: TRBV5-1; cdr3_length: 18; cdr3_nt: TGCGCCAGCGGGTTGAAGGACAGTCGCTACTCTGGGGCCAACGTCCTGACTTTC; cdr3_aa: CASGLKDSRYSGANVLTF
clone_size: many; d_call: -; j_call: TRBJ1-2; v_call: TRBV19; cdr3_length: 13; cdr3_nt: TGTGCCAGTAGTACGTCACAGGGCTATGGCTACACCTTC; cdr3_aa: CASSTSQGYGYTF
clone_size: few; d_call: TRBD1; j_call: TRBJ1-1; v_call: TRBV6-5; cdr3_length: 14; cdr3_nt: TGTGCCAGCAAAAAGGGACAGTTTGGCGCTGAAGCTTTCTTT; cdr3_aa: CASKKGQFGAEAFF
clone_size: many; d_call: -; j_call: TRBJ1-3; v_call: TRBV15; cdr3_length: 14; cdr3_nt: TGTGCCACCAGCATATTAGACCGGTTGAGCACCATATATTTT; cdr3_aa: CATSILDRLSTIYF
clone_size: -; d_call: -; j_call: TRBJ2-7; v_call: TRBV5-1; cdr3_length: 14; cdr3_nt: TGCGCCAGCAGCGACGGAGGGGGTACCTACGAGCAGTACTTC; cdr3_aa: CASSDGGGTYEQYF
clone_size: -; d_call: -; j_call: TRBJ1-1; v_call: TRBV6-6; cdr3_length: 14; cdr3_nt: TGTGCCAGCAGTTACTCGATAGAAAGGGCTGAAGCTTTCTTT; cdr3_aa: CASSYSIERAEAFF
clone_size: -; d_call: -; j_call: TRBJ1-1; v_call: TRBV12-3/TRBV12-4; cdr3_length: 13; cdr3_nt: TGTGCCAGCAGTTTTAGAGGGACCACTGAAGCTTTCTTT; cdr3_aa: CASSFRGTTEAFF
clone_size: few; d_call: -; j_call: TRBJ1-4; v_call: TRBV13; cdr3_length: 16; cdr3_nt: TGTGCCAGCAGCTTAGAGTCCCTCACTGGCGATGAAAAACTGTTTTTT; cdr3_aa: CASSLESLTGDEKLFF
clone_size: few; d_call: -; j_call: TRBJ2-2; v_call: TRBV12-3/TRBV12-4; cdr3_length: 15; cdr3_nt: TGTGCCAGCAGTTTAGGGGCTTCGGACACCGGGGAGCTGTTTTTT; cdr3_aa: CASSLGASDTGELFF
clone_size: -; d_call: -; j_call: TRBJ1-2; v_call: TRBV7-2; cdr3_length: 14; cdr3_nt: TGTGCCAGCAGCCCTTCCCACAGTTTTTCTGGCTACACCTTC; cdr3_aa: CASSPSHSFSGYTF
clone_size: -; d_call: TRBD1; j_call: TRBJ1-6; v_call: TRBV7-2; cdr3_length: 15; cdr3_nt: TGTGCCAGCAGCCCAACAGGGGGCGGAAATTCACCCCTCCACTTT; cdr3_aa: CASSPTGGGNSPLHF
clone_size: many; d_call: -; j_call: TRBJ1-1; v_call: TRBV12-3/TRBV12-4; cdr3_length: 15; cdr3_nt: TGTGCCAGCAGCGCGAGTCCCAGTGCGAACACTGAAGCTTTCTTT; cdr3_aa: CASSASPSANTEAFF
clone_size: -; d_call: -; j_call: TRBJ2-3; v_call: TRBV7-2; cdr3_length: 10; cdr3_nt: TGTGCCAGCAGCTTTCCCGCGCAGTATTTT; cdr3_aa: CASSFPAQYF
clone_size: many; d_call: -; j_call: TRBJ2-7; v_call: TRBV20-1; cdr3_length: 14; cdr3_nt: TGCAGTGCTAACAGTTCTCCCTACTCCTACGAGCAGTACTTC; cdr3_aa: CSANSSPYSYEQYF
clone_size: -; d_call: TRBD1; j_call: TRBJ2-5; v_call: TRBV12-3/TRBV12-4; cdr3_length: 18; cdr3_nt: TGTGCCAGCAGTTTCGGAATTACAGGGGGGAGCGCCCAAGAGACCCAGTACTTC; cdr3_aa: CASSFGITGGSAQETQYF
clone_size: -; d_call: -; j_call: TRBJ1-1; v_call: TRBV7-2; cdr3_length: 14; cdr3_nt: TGTGCCAGCAGCTTAGGAGTGTCTTCGGCCGGAGCTTTCTTT; cdr3_aa: CASSLGVSSAGAFF
clone_size: few; d_call: -; j_call: TRBJ1-5; v_call: TRBV7-2; cdr3_length: 13; cdr3_nt: TGTGCCAGCAGCTTATCAGGGAAACAGCCCCAGCATTTT; cdr3_aa: CASSLSGKQPQHF
clone_size: -; d_call: -; j_call: TRBJ1-2; v_call: TRBV12-3/TRBV12-4; cdr3_length: 16; cdr3_nt: TGTGCCAGCAGTTTAGTCAGCGATTTACACGGCTATGGCTACACCTTC; cdr3_aa: CASSLVSDLHGYGYTF
clone_size: -; d_call: -; j_call: TRBJ1-6; v_call: TRBV7-9; cdr3_length: 14; cdr3_nt: TGTGCCAGCAGCGGCGGAGGGACTCATTCACCCCTCCACTTT; cdr3_aa: CASSGGGTHSPLHF